This is a list of T cell receptor beta chains from one sample in a study of shared clonotypes between healthy human individuals. This table comes from immunoSEQ multiplex PCR, and its TCRdb copy is limited to in-frame clones, with some not included. This sample has roughly 2.5 million clones, with more than 90% found just once. What was sequenced was naive CD4+ T cells sorted from blood. The receptors were gathered from a man between 18 and 35 years old in good health. Both conserved end residues are part of each CDR3. A D gene is named only where the DNA matches it firmly. Clone size is given for some rows only: seen once, a few or many times, or a class if the clone is expanded.

D gene	V gene	clone size	J gene	CDR3 protein	CDR3 DNA
NA	TRBV18	NA	TRBJ2-1	CASSRTEGSYNEQFF	TGTGCCAGCTCTAGGACAGAGGGGAGCTACAATGAGCAGTTCTTC
NA	TRBV29-1	NA	TRBJ2-2	CSVAGGPNTGELFF	TGCAGCGTTGCTGGGGGGCCGAACACCGGGGAGCTGTTTTTT
NA	TRBV5-4	NA	TRBJ2-1	CASSLDSFGGNEQFF	TGTGCCAGCAGCTTGGACTCCTTCGGGGGCAATGAGCAGTTCTTC
NA	TRBV5-8	NA	TRBJ2-2	CASSERVGSGELFF	TGTGCCAGCAGCGAAAGGGTGGGCTCCGGGGAGCTGTTTTTT
NA	TRBV18	NA	TRBJ2-5	CASSPSGFQETQYF	TGTGCCAGCTCACCTTCGGGGTTCCAAGAGACCCAGTACTTC
TRBD1	TRBV5-4	NA	TRBJ2-3	CASSLDRGGTDTQYF	TGTGCCAGCAGCTTGGACAGGGGCGGCACAGATACGCAGTATTTT
NA	TRBV29-1	NA	TRBJ2-3	CSAGLAYGTDTRYF	TGCAGCGCTGGCTTAGCGTACGGCACAGATACGCGGTATTTT
NA	TRBV5-4	NA	TRBJ2-7	CASSPGLEGDEQYF	TGTGCCAGCAGCCCCGGGCTCGAGGGCGACGAGCAGTACTTC
TRBD1	TRBV2	NA	TRBJ1-5	CASSEGTGTNQPQHF	TGTGCCAGCAGTGAAGGGACAGGGACCAATCAGCCCCAGCATTTT
NA	TRBV30	few	TRBJ1-6	CAWKGTSASPLHF	TGTGCCTGGAAAGGGACGTCGGCATCACCCCTCCACTTT
NA	TRBV5-1	NA	TRBJ2-7	CASKDYEQYF	TGCGCCAGTAAGGACTACGAGCAGTACTTC
NA	TRBV2	NA	TRBJ2-1	CASREEGSEQFF	TGTGCCAGCAGAGAAGAGGGTAGTGAGCAGTTCTTC
TRBD1	TRBV27	once	TRBJ2-5	CASRGQGGLSWETQYF	TGTGCCAGCAGGGGACAGGGAGGATTGTCGTGGGAGACCCAGTACTTC